What follows are 2 T cell receptor beta chains derived from one specimen sequenced in a study of neurological immune-mediated disorders. TCRdb processed the 5' RACE reads anew with MiXCR; each CDR3 protein has one entry. The table lists tens of thousands of distinct CDR3 sequences, approximately 16% of them singletons. Time point defined: technical triplicate 3. The sequenced sample was CD4+ T cells from blood. The receptors were sampled from a female donor with HTLV-1-associated myelopathy (HAM/TSP).

This clonotype was observed many times. The rearrangement joins TRBV20-1 to TRBJ2-7, with D perhaps matching TRBD1 (6 bases). Germline loops: CDR1 DFQATT, CDR2 SNEGSKA (reference sequence). Between the trimmed V and J ends, which lost 1 base and 0 bases, there was a span of 7 bases. The CDR3 loop spans 13 amino acids. CDR3 sequence (DNA): TGCAGTGCTAGAGTGGGACACTCCTACGAGCAGTACTTC. Amino acids: CSARVGHSYEQYF.

This clonotype occurred many times. The rearrangement links TRBV20-1 to TRBJ2-7, with 11 bases that match TRBD2. The V segment lost 4 bases and the J segment 4 bases; nucleotides outside the gene matches: 3. The CDR3 extends over 13 amino acids. Germline CDR1 and CDR2: DFQATT and SNEGSKA (reference sequence). CDR3 region: CSAIAGGTYEQYF. The CDR3 DNA reads TGCAGTGCTATAGCGGGAGGGACTTACGAGCAGTACTTC.